Described below is a single T cell receptor (beta chain) sequence and its context. What this receptor recognizes is not known. No much larger clone exists at a distance of one base, and base qualities are not known. The sample belongs to a study of blood T cells in healthy people across ages (dated by TCRdb to the mid-2010s). For context, the study as a whole: In model experiments, template switching captured roughly one uniquely barcoded TCR beta cDNA molecule for every two T cells. Using the same blood draw, the study looked at two additional independent replicas of 1 million unique cDNA reads for two donors, one aged 18 to 30 and the other aged 80 or older. The donors were split into four age groups: young (average around 15 years), middle-aged (39), aged (approximately 59) and long-lived (over 80). Using deep sequencing normalized with unique cDNA molecular identifiers, the study measured how TCR beta repertoire diversity changes with age.

Broader findings and caveats from the paper: Compared with the aged group, the long-lived group had more naive CD4+ T cells, fewer expanded clones and increased TCR diversity, suggesting age selection. Conclusive comparison of naive and antigen-experienced compartments was prevented by the profiling of bulk unsorted PBMCs. Because donor CMV infection status was unknown, age-related changes in expanded clonotypes were potentially confounded. A strong correlation was found between observed TCR beta diversity and the percentage of naive T cells measured by flow cytometry. Estimates of total diversity based on one million sequenced T cells were regarded as lower bounds and as underestimates. Observed TCR beta diversity per million T cells fell roughly linearly with age, and a significant reduction was already apparent by age roughly 40.

The junction carries 11 bases between V and J, which are trimmed by 2 bases and 0 bases respectively. The germline V gene provides CDR1 MDHEN and CDR2 SYDVKM. The CDR3 covers 17 residues, taking in both the cysteine and the phenylalanine. Left in the record is the CDR3 DNA by itself, 51 bases read in frame from the first base. Library preparation used 5' RACE. The listed sequencing device is Illumina HiSeq 2500. A second roughly 6 to 12 cycle PCR used a sample-barcoded 5' primer and a J-beta primer mix. A template-switch 5' adaptor carrying 12 random nucleotides introduced a unique molecular identifier onto each TCR beta cDNA molecule. At least 3 million CDR3-containing paired-end reads were obtained from each sample. The Mint cDNA synthesis kit, primed by a TRBC-specific oligonucleotide, was used to synthesize first-strand cDNA from all RNA. After uracil-DNA glycosylase treatment, a first 18-cycle PCR used universal primers M1SS and BC2_uni_R on all cDNA. The authors' analysis ran thus. Normalization of each sample was performed by random selection of 1 million high-quality reads, each carrying a distinct molecular identifier. Reads sharing molecular identifiers were discarded rather than binned into consensus sequences. MiTCR, run with a Q25 quality threshold and the strictest error-elimination algorithm, handled CDR3 identification, clonotype clustering and error correction. A nonparametric unseen species model with Euler transformation was used to estimate a lower bound on total TCR beta diversity. Clones were called with MiXCR by TCRdb after fastp trimmed the public reads at Q25, and only in-frame beta chains were retained. Rows matching on CDR3 protein sequence are summarized as one entry with the most common DNA and genes. TCRdb's processing, not the study's, gives the V and J calls here. The sample contains fewer than 1,200,000 distinct CDR3 sequences, around 25% of them found a single time. The ten largest clonotypes hold around 0.75% of the sample.

The donors were under 40 Caucasian individuals from Russia, aged roughly 6 to 100 years, who were systemically healthy. Approximately 9 milliliters of peripheral blood were collected from each donor into EDTA-treated Vacutainer tubes. PBMCs were isolated by Ficoll-Paque density-gradient centrifugation, with at least 6.5 million obtained per sample. Total RNA was extracted from PBMCs with Trizol reagent, with at least 5.5 micrograms obtained per sample. Naive CD45RAhigh/CD27high T cell percentages were measured by flow cytometry on a PBMC aliquot from every donor. These same records also appear under a second study, on T cells of mothers and their children. From the second report: Nine systemically healthy Caucasian individuals, comprising three mothers and their six children, were included as donors. cDNA synthesis consumed the entire amount of extracted RNA, loaded at about 1.6 ug RNA in each 15 ul reaction. In the second PCR, the M1S primer added sample barcodes and 2-4 random nucleotides. Over 8.5 million TCR beta CDR3 reads came from each mother, compared with approximately 3.1 million reads from each child. Thymic selection similarly shapes TCR recombination output in related and unrelated pairs, with minor effect from inherited differences. Normalized repertoire overlap in related mother-child pairs was always slightly higher than in unrelated mother-child pairs, but the difference was never significant. No persistent microchimeric T cell clones were detected, at a sensitivity of around 97 clones per million clonotypes. To look for features that set related mother-child pairs apart from unrelated individuals, the researchers ran deep NGS to compare the TCR beta repertoires of mothers and children. The mean age was approximately 41 +/- 4 years for the mothers and approximately 11 +/- 4 years for the children. After adapters were ligated using NEBNext reagents, the libraries underwent 100+100 nt paired-end sequencing on an Illumina HiSeq 2000. Mother and child libraries were prepared a month apart and sequenced in separate runs to prevent cross-contamination. For each donor, somewhere between about 500,000 and 2,300,000 distinct TCR beta clonotypes were identified. Naive TCR beta clonotypes were estimated from low-frequency clonotypes matched to each donor's FACS-determined naive share, without sorting.

Sequenced: blood. The receptor comes from a girl between 2 and 10 years old in good health. Recombination linked TRBV28 to TRBJ2-6, with TRBD2 as a weak D call on 6 bases. In nucleotides, the sequence is TGTGCCAGCAGTTTAGGGGGGATTGCCTCTGGGGCCAACGTCCTGACTTTC. Translated, this is CASSLGGIASGANVLTF.